This T cell receptor beta chain appears in the sequencing data of a study of blood T cell repertoires in COVID-19. Across the study: COVID-19 samples from acute and convalescent phases originated in the United States, Italy and Spain. Sources were T cells, B-cell-depleted T cells, or PBMCs; the material itself was cDNA or gDNA.

Authors' data handling: The assay estimated nucleated cells by amplifying reference gene primers. Assay used: immunoSEQ multiplex PCR; TCRdb lists only in-frame clones, some missing. The V and J calls and clone size are taken from that table; D and trimming were inferred from the DNA. Of around 94,000 clones detected, 91% appear once; the ten largest clones hold around 4.4%. Germline loops: CDR1 KGHSH, CDR2 LQKENI. V lost 2 bases to trimming and J lost 5 bases; unmatched junction nucleotides: 16. The CDR3 runs 21 residues. J is TRBJ2-1 and V is TRBV18; 15 bases fit TRBD2. The clonotype originates from a man between 18 and 29 years old with acute or convalescent COVID-19. The sequencing input was peripheral blood. The CDR3 DNA sequence: TGTGCCAGCTCACCAACGAATGCCGGACTAGCGGGAGGGCCGATTAACAATGAGCAGTTCTTC. Protein product: CASSPTNAGLAGGPINNEQFF.